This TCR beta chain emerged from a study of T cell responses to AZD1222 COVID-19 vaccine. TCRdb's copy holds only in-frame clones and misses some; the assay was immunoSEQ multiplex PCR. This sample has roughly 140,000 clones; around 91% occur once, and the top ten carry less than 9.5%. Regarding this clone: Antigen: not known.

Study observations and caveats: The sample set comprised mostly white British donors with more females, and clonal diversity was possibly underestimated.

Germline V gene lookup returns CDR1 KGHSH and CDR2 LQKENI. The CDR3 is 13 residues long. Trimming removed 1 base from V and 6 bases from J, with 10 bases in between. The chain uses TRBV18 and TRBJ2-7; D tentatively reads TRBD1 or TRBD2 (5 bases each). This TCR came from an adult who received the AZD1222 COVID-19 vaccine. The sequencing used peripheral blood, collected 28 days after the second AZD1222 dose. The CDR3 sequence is CASSPLEGSEQYV. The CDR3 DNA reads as TGTGCCAGCTCACCACTCGAGGGGTCCGAGCAGTACGTC.